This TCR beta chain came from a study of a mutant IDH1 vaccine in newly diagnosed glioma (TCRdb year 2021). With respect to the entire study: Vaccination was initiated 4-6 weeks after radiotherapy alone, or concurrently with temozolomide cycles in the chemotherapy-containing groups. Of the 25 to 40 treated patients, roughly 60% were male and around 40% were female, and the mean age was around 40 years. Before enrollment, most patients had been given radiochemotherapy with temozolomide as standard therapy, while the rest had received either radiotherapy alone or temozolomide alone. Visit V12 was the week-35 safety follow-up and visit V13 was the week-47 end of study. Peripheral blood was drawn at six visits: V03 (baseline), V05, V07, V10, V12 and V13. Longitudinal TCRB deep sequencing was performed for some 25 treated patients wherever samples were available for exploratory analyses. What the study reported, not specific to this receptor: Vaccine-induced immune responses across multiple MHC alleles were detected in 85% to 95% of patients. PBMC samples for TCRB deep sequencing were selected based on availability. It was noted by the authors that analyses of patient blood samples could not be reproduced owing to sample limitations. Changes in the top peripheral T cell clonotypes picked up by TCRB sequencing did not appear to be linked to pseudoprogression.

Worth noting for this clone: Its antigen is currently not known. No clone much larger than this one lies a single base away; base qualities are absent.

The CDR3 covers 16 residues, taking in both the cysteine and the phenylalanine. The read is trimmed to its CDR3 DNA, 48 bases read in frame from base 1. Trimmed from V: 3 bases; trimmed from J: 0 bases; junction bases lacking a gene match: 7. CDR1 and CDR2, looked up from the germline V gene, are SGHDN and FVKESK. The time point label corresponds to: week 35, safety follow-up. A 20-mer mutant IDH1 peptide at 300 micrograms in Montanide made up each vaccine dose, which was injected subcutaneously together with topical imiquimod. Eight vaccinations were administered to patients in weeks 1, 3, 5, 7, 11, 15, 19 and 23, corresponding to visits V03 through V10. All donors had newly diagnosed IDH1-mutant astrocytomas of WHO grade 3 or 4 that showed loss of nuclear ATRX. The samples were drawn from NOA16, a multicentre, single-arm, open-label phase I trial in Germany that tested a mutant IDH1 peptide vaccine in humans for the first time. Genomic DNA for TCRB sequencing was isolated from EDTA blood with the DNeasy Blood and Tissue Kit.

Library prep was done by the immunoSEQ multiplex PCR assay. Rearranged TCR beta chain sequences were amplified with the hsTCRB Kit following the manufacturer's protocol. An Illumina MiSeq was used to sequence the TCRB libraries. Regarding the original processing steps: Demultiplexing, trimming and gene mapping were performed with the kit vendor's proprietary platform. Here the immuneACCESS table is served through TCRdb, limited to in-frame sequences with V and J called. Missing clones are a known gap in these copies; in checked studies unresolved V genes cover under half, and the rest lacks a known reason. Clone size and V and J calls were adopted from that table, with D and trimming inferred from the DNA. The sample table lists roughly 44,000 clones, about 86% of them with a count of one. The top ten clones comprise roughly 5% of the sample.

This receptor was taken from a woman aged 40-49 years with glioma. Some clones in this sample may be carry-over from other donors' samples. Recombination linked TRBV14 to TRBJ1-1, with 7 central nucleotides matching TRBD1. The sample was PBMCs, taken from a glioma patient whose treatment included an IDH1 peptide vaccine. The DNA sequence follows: TGTGCCAGCAGCCACGACAGGGTAGAGATGAACACTGAAGCTTTCTTT. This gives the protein CASSHDRVEMNTEAFF.